This T cell receptor (beta chain) was sequenced for a study of blood T cell repertoires in COVID-19. Across the study: Sites across the United States, Italy and Spain contributed samples from acute and convalescent COVID-19. T cells, B-cell-depleted T cells, or PBMCs provided the cDNA or gDNA that served as material.

This CDR3 is 16 amino acids long. The V segment lost 4 bases and the J segment 0 bases; nucleotides outside the gene matches: 5. Germline CDR1 is SGHTA and CDR2 is FQGTGA. In the study's own analysis: From reference gene primer amplification, estimates of nucleated cell counts were derived. Using immunoSEQ multiplex PCR, the repertoire was profiled, and TCRdb retains in-frame clones only, with some absent. The V and J calls and the clone size are those of that table, but D and trimming were determined from the DNA. The top ten clones hold just over 7% of a sample with some 320,000 clones, approximately 85% of them seen once.

The sequence was obtained from a human donor in a cohort sampled during active COVID-19. Sequencing was done on a sample of peripheral blood. The chain recombines TRBV7-3 with TRBJ2-1; 8 bases map to TRBD2. DNA for the CDR3: TGTGCCAGCAGCTCCAGCGGGGGCCTCTCCTACAATGAGCAGTTCTTC. It translates to CASSSSGGLSYNEQFF.